The rows below give T cell receptor beta chains drawn from one sample of a study of blood T cell repertoires in COVID-19. Produced via immunoSEQ multiplex PCR; TCRdb's table is partial and in-frame only. The repertoire consists of 300,000 to 350,000 clones, with roughly 89% occurring once and the leading ten covering approximately 4.1%. Sequenced: peripheral blood. These receptor sequences come from a woman in her sixties or seventies with COVID-19, enrolled during active disease. CDR3s include the opening cysteine and the closing phenylalanine or tryptophan. Fields, in order: V gene, J gene, CDR3 protein.

v_call: TRBV19
j_call: TRBJ1-6
cdr3_aa: CASSMDSSGAPLHF

v_call: TRBV7-3
j_call: TRBJ1-1
cdr3_aa: CASSGRGGNTEAFF

v_call: TRBV18
j_call: TRBJ1-3
cdr3_aa: CASSPVGDSGNTIYF

v_call: TRBV19
j_call: TRBJ1-2
cdr3_aa: CASSIRQGVGYTF

v_call: TRBV7-3
j_call: TRBJ2-1
cdr3_aa: CASSLYSGGVNNEQFF

v_call: TRBV6-5
j_call: TRBJ2-7
cdr3_aa: CASIPSTGRRYEQYF

v_call: TRBV9
j_call: TRBJ2-1
cdr3_aa: CASSRDYGRNEQFF

v_call: TRBV27
j_call: TRBJ1-4
cdr3_aa: CASSFTPGALNEKLFF

v_call: TRBV24-1
j_call: TRBJ2-5
cdr3_aa: CATSDPRRGAQETQYF

v_call: TRBV6-6
j_call: TRBJ1-1
cdr3_aa: CASSLRGQGITEAFF

v_call: TRBV7-2
j_call: TRBJ1-5
cdr3_aa: CASSLEGDNYQPQHF

v_call: TRBV6-5
j_call: TRBJ2-7
cdr3_aa: CASSYGTGRYF

v_call: TRBV27
j_call: TRBJ2-2
cdr3_aa: CASSLGVWTGELFF

v_call: TRBV28
j_call: TRBJ1-2
cdr3_aa: CASSFGGAQVEGYTF

v_call: TRBV5-1
j_call: TRBJ1-1
cdr3_aa: CASSSGQGNTEAFF

v_call: TRBV28
j_call: TRBJ2-7
cdr3_aa: CASSLPSTGSYEQYF

v_call: TRBV5-1
j_call: TRBJ1-2
cdr3_aa: CASSQQGLSNYGYTF